A single sample gave rise to the 2 T cell receptor beta chains below, sequenced in a study of blood T cells in healthy people across ages (dated by TCRdb to the mid-2010s). The library was generated by 5' RACE. TCRdb records Illumina HiSeq 2500 as the sequencer. A second PCR of roughly 6 to 11 cycles was performed with a sample-barcoded 5' primer and a J-beta primer mix. TCRdb reanalyzed the raw reads on its own, using fastp at Q25 for trimming and MiXCR for clone calling, and kept in-frame beta chains. Rows are unified per CDR3 protein, each entry keeping the most common DNA and genes. The sample has approximately 1,100,000 distinct CDR3 sequences on record, 40% to 45% of them singletons. Of the sample, 18% falls within the top ten clones. The sample was blood. The receptors here all came from a woman aged 55-69 years in good health.

V usage is TRBV2 and J usage is TRBJ1-3, with a tentative D call TRBD1 (5 bases). Per the germline V gene, CDR1 is SNHLY and CDR2 is FYNNEI. CDR3 length: 16 amino acids. The V gene lost 7 bases and the J gene lost 4 bases, with 20 bases spanning the gap. CDR3 sequence reads: CASTVEEGAGGNTIYF. CDR3 DNA: TGTGCCAGCACGGTGGAAGAAGGGGCTGGGGGAAACACCATATATTTT.

The chain is built from TRBV9 and TRBJ1-3, with unresolved D. The ends were cut back, 0 bases at V and 9 bases at J, with 13 bases in the middle. Germline values: CDR1 SGDLS, CDR2 YYNGEE. CDR3 length equals 14 residues. In DNA, the CDR3 is TGTGCCAGCAGCGTAGAAAGCTCCGGTGGCACCATATATTTT. Translated: CASSVESSGGTIYF.